This T cell receptor beta chain was profiled in a study of blood T cell repertoires in COVID-19. At the level of the study: Acute and convalescent COVID-19 specimens originated in the United States, Italy and Spain. PBMCs, B-cell-depleted T cells, or T cells were the source of the cDNA or gDNA that made up the material.

Original handling: Using reference gene primer amplification, nucleated cell counts were estimated. Sequencing was performed with immunoSEQ multiplex PCR; in TCRdb, only in-frame clones are kept and a portion is missing. Clone size and the V and J calls come from that table; the DNA yielded D and trimming. The sample comprises about 45,000 clones, 70% to 90% of which are singletons, and around a tenth rests with the top ten. The CDR3 runs 15 residues. Germline assignment: CDR1 LGHDT and CDR2 YNNKEL (reference sequence). V was cut by 1 base and J by 0 bases, with 7 bases left in between. The chain uses TRBV3-1 (or the pseudogene TRBV3-2) and TRBJ1-3; no clear D gene. The sequence was obtained from a human donor in a cohort sampled during active COVID-19. Material: peripheral blood. In DNA, the CDR3 is TGTGCCAGCAGCCAAGTACAAAACTCTGGAAACACCATATATTTT. Its translation is CASSQVQNSGNTIYF.